Shown below are 8 T cell receptor beta chains from a single sample sequenced in a study of T cell changes during pregnancy in multiple sclerosis. Data came from immunoSEQ multiplex PCR; TCRdb stores just in-frame clones and leaves some out. Of 57,000 or so clones in the sample, 80% to 95% were seen once. The starting material was peripheral blood, obtained in the third trimester of pregnancy. The receptors come from a female donor in good health, enrolled as a control in a pregnancy study.

This chain uses TRBV6-6 with TRBJ1-1, with TRBD1 as a possible D gene (5 bases). This CDR3 has 13 amino acids. Per germline, CDR1 MNHNY and CDR2 SVGAGI (reference sequence). V was pared by 2 bases and J by 3 bases, with 7 bases between. CDR3 residues: CASSYGRDTEAFF. The CDR3 DNA reads TGTGCCAGCAGTTACGGCAGGGACACTGAAGCTTTCTTT.

This clone was detected once. V gene TRBV7-9 combines with J gene TRBJ1-1; D not resolved. Trimming shortened V by 5 bases and J by 0 bases, and 13 bases separated the two germline ends. CDR1 and CDR2 from the germline V gene are SEHNR and FQNEAQ (reference sequence). The CDR3 is 15 amino acids. CDR3 region: CASSPRAPLNTEAFF. CDR3 DNA sequence: TGTGCCAGCAGCCCCCGAGCACCTTTGAACACTGAAGCTTTCTTT.

V usage is TRBV2 and J usage is TRBJ2-1; 11 bases are a match to TRBD2. The germline gives CDR1 SNHLY, CDR2 FYNNEI. CDR3 size: 16 residues. With 6 bases clipped from V and 7 bases from J, the junction kept 11 bases outside the gene matches. Here the CDR3 reads CASSLSLIAGGNEQFF. The DNA for the CDR3 is TGTGCCAGCAGCCTCAGCTTAATAGCGGGAGGGAATGAGCAGTTCTTC.

The J gene is TRBJ2-7, the V gene TRBV19; D not resolved. Germline V gene lookup returns CDR1 LNHDA and CDR2 SQIVND (reference sequence). The CDR3 length is 16 residues. The germline V and J ends were trimmed by 4 bases and 0 bases, with 16 bases remaining between them. The CDR3 coding sequence is TGTGCCAGTAGTAGGAGTTCAAGTTCGAGCTCCTACGAGCAGTACTTC. It specifies CASSRSSSSSSYEQYF.

V usage is TRBV29-1 and J usage is TRBJ2-2; 14 nucleotides agree with TRBD2. J gave up 5 bases and V 5 bases, and 4 bases lay outside the gene matches. Germline assignment: CDR1 SQVTM and CDR2 ANQGSEA. The CDR3 has 15 amino acids. The CDR3 sequence: CSVPRLAGGTGELFF. The CDR3 DNA sequence: TGCAGCGTTCCACGACTAGCGGGAGGGACCGGGGAGCTGTTTTTT.

V gene TRBV6-6 combines with J gene TRBJ1-5; 7 bases are a match to TRBD1. Germline lookup yields CDR1 MNHNY and CDR2 SVGAGI (reference sequence). Trimming cost V 6 bases and J 5 bases; bases outside gene matches: 10. The CDR3 totals 15 residues. The CDR3 sequence: CASRTDRAPDQPQHF. CDR3 bases: TGTGCCAGCAGGACCGACAGGGCGCCAGATCAGCCCCAGCATTTT.

This chain joins TRBV19 and TRBJ1-2; 7 nucleotides match TRBD1. Germline V gene data show CDR1 as LNHDA and CDR2 as SQIVND (reference sequence). The CDR3 is 13 amino acids. The ends lost 4 bases at V and 8 bases at J; junction bases unmatched: 7. The CDR3 region has the DNA TGTGCCAGTAGTACCGGACAGGCCCAGGGCTACACCTTC. Encoded protein: CASSTGQAQGYTF. The variable domain in full, completed from reference TRBV19 and TRBJ1-2, reads DGGITQSPKYLFRKEGQNVTLSCEQNLNHDAMYWYRQDPGQGLRLIYYSQIVNDFQKGDIAEGYSVSREKKESFPLTVTSAQKNPTAFYLCASSTGQAQGYTFGSGTRLTVV.

The chain links TRBV7-9 to TRBJ1-1, with 7 bases identical to TRBD1. The CDR3 has 16 amino acids. V was pared by 5 bases and J by 1 base, with 10 bases of the junction left unmatched. Germline V gene sequence: CDR1 SEHNR, CDR2 FQNEAQ (reference sequence). This CDR3 reads CASSPRTGWGNTEAFF. For the CDR3, the DNA is TGTGCCAGCAGCCCCCGGACAGGTTGGGGGAACACTGAAGCTTTCTTT.